The rows below give T cell receptor beta chains drawn from one sample of a study of OX40 agonist ivuxolimab in advanced cancers. The table came from immunoSEQ multiplex PCR; TCRdb's copy has only in-frame clones and leaves some out. Counted here are 95,000 to 150,000 clones, 80% to 95% occurring once; the ten biggest clones make up under 0.95%. Sequenced here: CD4+ or CD8+ T cells sorted from blood, sampled in a trial of the OX40 agonist ivuxolimab. The receptors originated from an adult with an advanced solid tumor such as melanoma, head and neck, liver or kidney cancer. The CDR3 runs from the conserved cysteine through the conserved F or W. A D gene is named only where the DNA matches it firmly. Some rows have no size entry. The others give once, few or many, or a class for an expanded clone.

v_gene	j_gene	abundance	d_gene	len	CDR3nt	CDR3aa
TRBV6-5	TRBJ2-7	-	-	13	TGTGCCAGCAGTTCGGACTCCGCCTACGAGCAGTACTTT	CASSSDSAYEQYF
TRBV5-1	TRBJ2-1	once	TRBD2	17	TGCGCCAGCAGCTTGGCCACTAGCGGCCAGTCCTACAATGAGCAGTTCTTC	CASSLATSGQSYNEQFF
TRBV5-4	TRBJ2-7	-	-	11	TGTGCCAGCCGCTCGGCAGTCGAGCAGTACTTC	CASRSAVEQYF
TRBV2	TRBJ2-7	-	TRBD2	14	TGTGCCAGCAGTGCCGAGCGGGGGGCCTACGAGCAGTACTTC	CASSAERGAYEQYF
TRBV6-5	TRBJ1-2	-	-	16	TGTGCCAGCAGTTACGGCCATGGAGATGGGAACTATGGCTACACCTTC	CASSYGHGDGNYGYTF
TRBV7-8	TRBJ2-7	-	TRBD2	15	TGTGCCAGCAGCTTAGTAGGGACTAGTCTTTACGAGCAGTACTTC	CASSLVGTSLYEQYF
TRBV5-1	TRBJ1-1	-	-	17	TGCGCCAGCAGCTTGGGGGTGGGGGACCTACTGAACACTGAAGCTTTCTTT	CASSLGVGDLLNTEAFF
TRBV7-2	TRBJ2-5	-	TRBD1	14	TGTGCCAGCAGCTTATTGGGACAGCAAGAGACCCAGTACTTC	CASSLLGQQETQYF
TRBV7-3	TRBJ2-2	-	TRBD2	18	TGTGCCAGCAGCTTAACCTCCTGGGGGAGGGAGAACACCGGGGAGCTGTTTTTT	CASSLTSWGRENTGELFF
TRBV28	TRBJ2-4	-	-	15	TGTGCCAGCACCCTCAGGACACCAGCCAAAAACATTCAGTACTTC	CASTLRTPAKNIQYF
TRBV5-1	TRBJ1-3	-	-	16	TGCGCCAGCAGCTTGGTTGGGGGCCTCTATGGAAACACCATATATTTT	CASSLVGGLYGNTIYF
TRBV7-9	TRBJ1-4	-	TRBD1	15	TGTGCCAGCAGCTCTCCGGGACAGTCTAATGAAAAACTGTTTTTT	CASSSPGQSNEKLFF
TRBV15	TRBJ2-6	-	-	16	TGTGCCACCAGCCATAAGTTGGGCTCTGGGGCCAACGTCCTGACTTTC	CATSHKLGSGANVLTF
TRBV28	TRBJ1-5	-	-	14	TGTGCCAGCAGGGGGGGGCAGTACAATCAGCCCCAGCATTTT	CASRGGQYNQPQHF
TRBV2	TRBJ2-3	-	-	13	TGTGCCAGCAGGGCAGGGCGCACAGATACGCAGTATTTT	CASRAGRTDTQYF
TRBV29-1	TRBJ1-1	once	TRBD1	14	TGCAGCGTTCCACGGGACAGGGGGAACACTGAAGCTTTCTTT	CSVPRDRGNTEAFF
TRBV5-4	TRBJ2-1	-	-	15	TGTGCCAGCAGCTTCCGGACAGAACTCCACAATGAGCAGTTCTTC	CASSFRTELHNEQFF
TRBV7-3	TRBJ2-5	-	TRBD2	15	TGTGCCAGCAGCTTATGGGCGGGAGAGGGGGAGACCCAGTACTTC	CASSLWAGEGETQYF